This TCR beta chain is from a study of shared clonotypes between healthy human individuals. This table comes from immunoSEQ multiplex PCR, and its TCRdb copy is limited to in-frame clones, with some not included. The sample contains around 1.4 million clones, approximately 98.5% of which appear only once. Germline V gene data show CDR1 as SGDLS and CDR2 as YYNGEE. The V gene end was trimmed by 0 bases and the J gene end by 6 bases; junction bases not matched to a gene: 16. The CDR3 is 18 amino acids. Sequenced input: naive CD4+ T cells sorted from blood. Documented subset: CD45RA+ positively selected. This sequence originates from a man aged 25-40 years in good health. The J gene is TRBJ1-2, the V gene TRBV9; 8 nucleotides align to TRBD1. The CDR3 coding sequence is TGTGCCAGCAGCGTAGATAGGGCAGGGGGCGCGAGTTCCCATGGCTACACCTTC. The encoded protein is CASSVDRAGGASSHGYTF.